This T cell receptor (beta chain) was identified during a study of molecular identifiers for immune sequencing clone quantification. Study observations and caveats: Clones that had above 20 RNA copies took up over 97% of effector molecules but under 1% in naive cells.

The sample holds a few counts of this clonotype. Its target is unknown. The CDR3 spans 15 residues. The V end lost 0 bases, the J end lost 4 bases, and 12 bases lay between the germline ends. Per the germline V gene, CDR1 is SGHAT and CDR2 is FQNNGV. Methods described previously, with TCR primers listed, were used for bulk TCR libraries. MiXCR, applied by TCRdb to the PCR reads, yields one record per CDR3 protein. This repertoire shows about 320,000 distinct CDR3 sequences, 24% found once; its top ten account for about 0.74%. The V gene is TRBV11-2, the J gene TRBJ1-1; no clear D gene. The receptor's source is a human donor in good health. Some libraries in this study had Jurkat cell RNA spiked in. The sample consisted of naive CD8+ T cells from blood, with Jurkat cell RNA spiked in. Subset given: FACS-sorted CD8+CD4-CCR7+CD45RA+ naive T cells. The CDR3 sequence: CASSLDFLAGTEAFF. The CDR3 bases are TGTGCCAGCAGCTTAGATTTCCTAGCGGGCACTGAAGCTTTCTTT.